This T cell receptor (beta chain) was observed in a study of CD8 T cells in ankylosing spondylitis. TCRdb re-called the 5' RACE reads through MiXCR, storing one row per CDR3 protein. This table has approximately 250,000 distinct CDR3 sequences, about 10% appearing once. General study points: The study looked at matched synovial fluid samples from ankylosing spondylitis patients. Disease-linked clones were reported to be significantly enriched there.

This clonotype was found many times. What it recognizes is unknown. Germline loops: CDR1 DFQATT, CDR2 SNEGSKA (reference sequence). The CDR3 totals 15 residues. V dropped 2 bases and J dropped 6; count of bases not matched to a gene: 9. Sample: blood, either unsorted or a sorted T cell fraction (not recorded which). The TCR comes from a male donor with ankylosing spondylitis or in good health (not recorded which). The chain recombines TRBV20-1 with TRBJ2-1; TRBD2 agrees at 8 bases. CDR3: CSARWAGGFGNEQFF. CDR3 in DNA: TGCAGTGCTAGATGGGCGGGAGGATTCGGCAATGAGCAGTTCTTC.